This T cell receptor beta chain came from a study of cytomegalovirus exposure and HLA in healthy donors. Study outcomes and limitations: A previous analysis found most TCR beta V segments productive roughly 87% or roughly 30% of the time.

The V gene lost 5 bases and the J gene lost 4 bases, with 9 bases spanning the gap. Germline-derived CDR1 and CDR2 are MNHEY and SMNVEV (reference sequence). This CDR3 contains 13 residues. PCR was performed using 60 Vbeta and 13 Jbeta primers. Generated by immunoSEQ multiplex PCR, the TCRdb table keeps only in-frame clones and is missing some. The data show fewer than 250,000 clones, 76% seen once. About this clone: Its antigen remains unknown.

Donors were ostensibly healthy at sampling, although undocumented immune exposures were probable. Input material: PBMCs. This chain uses TRBV27 with TRBJ2-1; D is ambiguous. This receptor was obtained from a young man in good health and CMV-seronegative. CDR3 region: CASSPDTYNEQFF. In DNA, the CDR3 is TGTGCCAGCAGTCCCGACACGTACAATGAGCAGTTCTTC.